This TCR beta chain was profiled in a study of cytomegalovirus exposure and HLA in healthy donors. The primer mix had 60 Vbeta and 13 Jbeta primers. Clones were sequenced by immunoSEQ multiplex PCR, and TCRdb holds only the in-frame ones, with some missing. The table lists around 70,000 clones, 75% of them singletons. The CDR3 length is 12 residues. CDR1 and CDR2 (germline): KGHSH, LQKENI. V lost 8 bases, J lost 0 bases, and 8 bases lay in between. This sequence was found in a man between 65 and 85 years old in good health and CMV-seronegative. Sequencing used PBMCs. The V and J genes are TRBV18 and TRBJ2-7; D is possibly TRBD2 (5 bases). Written as DNA, the CDR3 is TGTGCCAGCGGCGGGTCCTCCTACGAGCAGTACTTC. Amino acids: CASGGSSYEQYF.